A selection of T cell receptor beta chains follows, all from one sample in a study of cytomegalovirus exposure and HLA in healthy donors. The method was immunoSEQ multiplex PCR; TCRdb's version includes in-frame clones alone and lacks a portion of them. The data contain about 200,000 clones, 80% to 90% of them singletons. Sequenced input: PBMCs. Receptors originate from a woman aged 18-29 years in good health and CMV-seropositive. The CDR3 runs from the conserved cysteine through the conserved F or W. The order of the fields is clone size, J gene, V gene, D gene, CDR3 protein, CDR3 DNA. The D gene is left open where the match is weak. Rows may omit the clone size; those that give it use once, few, many or a size class.

>-|TRBJ1-5|TRBV19|-
CASSILLTSSSNQPQHF
TGTGCCAGTAGTATCCTCCTGACAAGTTCTAGCAATCAGCCCCAGCATTTT
>-|TRBJ1-1|TRBV2|-
CASRPGVPGAFF
TGTGCCAGCAGGCCAGGGGTACCCGGGGCTTTCTTT
>-|TRBJ1-4|TRBV11-2|TRBD1
CASSPVTGQGAREKLFF
TGTGCCAGCAGCCCAGTGACTGGACAGGGGGCGAGAGAAAAACTGTTTTTT
>-|TRBJ1-2|TRBV13|TRBD1
CASSFAGQANYGYTF
TGTGCCAGCAGCTTTGCGGGACAGGCTAACTATGGCTACACCTTC
>-|TRBJ2-1|TRBV27|-
CASSPTLFGEQFF
TGTGCCAGCAGTCCCACCTTGTTCGGGGAGCAGTTCTTC
>-|TRBJ2-5|TRBV7-9|-
CASSLGSGPAETQYF
TGTGCCAGCAGCTTAGGGAGCGGCCCGGCGGAGACCCAGTACTTC
>-|TRBJ2-7|TRBV11-2|-
CASSVSRAESYEQYF
TGTGCCAGCAGCGTAAGCAGGGCGGAATCCTACGAGCAGTACTTC
>once|TRBJ1-5|TRBV7-8|-
CASGELGKTGNQPQHF
TGTGCCAGCGGGGAGTTAGGGAAGACCGGCAATCAGCCCCAGCATTTT
>-|TRBJ2-2|TRBV9|TRBD1
CASRSPGTGDIGELFF
TGTGCCAGCAGGTCCCCCGGGACAGGGGATATCGGGGAGCTGTTTTTT
>few|TRBJ2-7|TRBV7-2|-
CASSGQNYEQYF
TGTGCCAGCAGCGGGCAGAACTACGAGCAGTACTTC
>-|TRBJ2-1|TRBV7-3|TRBD2
CASSWGLPSSYNEQFF
TGTGCCAGCAGCTGGGGACTACCCAGCTCCTACAATGAGCAGTTCTTC
>-|TRBJ2-7|TRBV9|-
CASSGANYEQYF
TGTGCCAGCAGCGGCGCGAACTACGAGCAGTACTTC
>-|TRBJ1-1|TRBV28|-
CASSFLLEAFF
TGTGCCAGCAGTTTTCTCCTTGAAGCTTTCTTT
>once|TRBJ2-7|TRBV6-5|TRBD2
CASSYVGGRGREQYF
TGTGCCAGCAGTTACGTGGGCGGGAGAGGTCGCGAGCAGTACTTC
>-|TRBJ2-1|TRBV28|TRBD2
CASSFFGLAGNEQFF
TGTGCCAGCAGTTTTTTCGGACTAGCGGGCAATGAGCAGTTCTTC
>-|TRBJ2-7|TRBV6-6|TRBD1
CASSYSRTGAYEQYF
TGTGCCAGCAGTTACTCAAGGACAGGGGCCTACGAGCAGTACTTC
>-|TRBJ1-4|TRBV4-2|TRBD1
CASSQRPGTANEKLFF
TGTGCCAGCAGCCAGAGACCCGGGACAGCTAATGAAAAACTGTTTTTT
>-|TRBJ1-1|TRBV5-6|TRBD1
CASSLWGTGRMMFF
TGTGCCAGCAGCTTGTGGGGGACAGGGCGGATGATGTTCTTT
>-|TRBJ2-7|TRBV7-9|TRBD2
CASSLGISGTLSEQYF
TGTGCCAGCAGCTTGGGAATTAGCGGGACGCTCTCAGAGCAGTACTTC
>-|TRBJ2-5|TRBV30|-
CAWSRRGGRETQYF
TGTGCCTGGAGCCGTAGGGGAGGTAGGGAGACCCAGTACTTC
>-|TRBJ2-1|TRBV27|-
CASSPDAGLNNEQFF
TGTGCCAGCAGTCCCGACGCGGGACTCAACAATGAGCAGTTCTTC
>-|TRBJ1-2|TRBV6-5|-
CASTSTGPGGYTF
TGTGCCAGCACCTCGACAGGCCCGGGGGGCTACACCTTC
>once|TRBJ2-3|TRBV30|-
CAWSVNEADTQYF
TGTGCCTGGAGTGTAAACGAGGCAGATACGCAGTATTTT
>-|TRBJ2-7|TRBV10-3|-
CAISPEFSGNYEQYF
TGTGCCATCAGCCCAGAATTTAGCGGAAACTACGAGCAGTACTTC
>once|TRBJ2-1|TRBV2|-
CASRPPRTSSYNEQFF
TGTGCCAGCAGACCCCCCCGGACTTCTTCCTACAATGAGCAGTTCTTC